The 10 T cell receptor beta chains listed next were all sequenced from one sample in a study of blood T cell repertoires in COVID-19. Sequencing was performed with immunoSEQ multiplex PCR; in TCRdb, only in-frame clones are kept and a portion is missing. Of 200,000 to 300,000 clones detected, about 90% appear once; the ten largest clones hold about 0.79%. The sequenced sample consisted of peripheral blood. All receptors come from a man aged 30 to 39 with COVID-19, enrolled during active disease.

The chain has TRBV5-5 and TRBJ1-1; tentatively, D is TRBD1 (5 bases). V was cut by 4 bases and J by 2 bases, with 12 bases left in between. CDR3 length: 14 amino acids. The germline V gene has CDR1 SGHKS and CDR2 YYEKEE (reference sequence). This CDR3 is CASSHGGFNTEAFF. The CDR3 DNA reads TGTGCCAGCAGCCACGGGGGATTCAACACTGAAGCTTTCTTT.

This chain uses TRBV2 with TRBJ1-2, with 9 nucleotides matching TRBD1. This CDR3 is built from 15 residues. Germline assignment: CDR1 SNHLY and CDR2 FYNNEI. With 5 bases clipped from V and 2 bases from J, the junction kept 6 bases outside the gene matches. CDR3 protein: CASSNRQGGNYGYTF. In DNA form, the CDR3 reads TGTGCCAGCAGTAACAGACAGGGGGGAAACTATGGCTACACCTTC.

The rearrangement joins TRBV9 to TRBJ2-3, with a tentative D call TRBD1 (6 bases). The CDR3 runs to 16 residues. Germline CDR1 reads SGDLS; CDR2 reads YYNGEE. V was trimmed by 1 base and J by 2 bases, leaving 14 bases between them. CDR3 protein: CASSVRAGEYTDTQYF. Written as DNA, the CDR3 is TGTGCCAGCAGCGTAAGGGCAGGGGAATACACAGATACGCAGTATTTT.

This rearrangement joins TRBV2 to TRBJ1-2; D possibly corresponds to TRBD1 (5 bases). V lost 3 bases and J 5 bases, leaving 10 bases between the germline ends. The CDR3 is made up of 13 amino acids. Per the germline V gene, CDR1 is SNHLY and CDR2 is FYNNEI. Here the CDR3 reads CASSDRVRYGYTF. CDR3 sequence (DNA): TGTGCCAGCAGTGACAGGGTTAGGTATGGCTACACCTTC.

This clone has only one observation. The gene calls are TRBV27 and TRBJ1-5; 9 bases are a match to TRBD1. The CDR3 is made up of 15 amino acids. Losses at the gene ends were 7 bases for V and 7 bases for J; bases not matched to a gene: 11. Germline CDR1 reads MNHEY; CDR2 reads SMNVEV (reference sequence). CDR3 sequence reads: CASTPSTGGRQPQHF. The CDR3 coding sequence is TGTGCCAGCACCCCATCGACAGGGGGAAGGCAGCCCCAGCATTTT.

This sequence joins TRBV7-6 and TRBJ2-1; D remains ambiguous. CDR3 size: 14 residues. Between the trimmed V and J ends, which lost 6 bases and 1 base, there was a span of 10 bases. CDR1 is SGHVS, CDR2 FNYEAQ, per germline. CDR3: CASREASSYNEQFF. DNA of the CDR3: TGTGCCAGCAGAGAGGCTAGTTCCTACAATGAGCAGTTCTTC.

The chain uses TRBV9 and TRBJ1-3; the D gene is possibly TRBD1 (5 bases). The CDR3 runs to 14 residues. CDR1 SGDLS and CDR2 YYNGEE come from the germline V gene. The V gene lost 1 base and the J gene lost 4 bases, with 9 bases spanning the gap. CDR3 sequence (DNA): TGTGCCAGCAGCGTACAGTCAGGGGGAAACACCATATATTTT. This translates into CASSVQSGGNTIYF. Looking up the rest from reference TRBV9 and TRBJ1-3 gives the full variable domain: DSGVTQTPKHLITATGQRVTLRCSPRSGDLSVYWYQQSLDQGLQFLIQYYNGEERAKGNILERFSAQQFPDLHSELNLSSLELGDSALYFCASSVQSGGNTIYFGEGSWLTVV.

This clone is a singleton in its sample. The genes are TRBV7-9 and TRBJ1-2; 7 bases line up with TRBD1. V lost 5 bases and J lost 1; bases outside the gene matches: 10. Germline V CDR1 and CDR2: SEHNR, FQNEAQ (reference sequence). The CDR3 covers 16 residues. The DNA for the CDR3 is TGTGCCAGCAGCCACGAAACAGGGGCCTTTAACTATGGCTACACCTTC. Its translation: CASSHETGAFNYGYTF.

The chain couples TRBV5-5 to TRBJ1-3; D perhaps matches TRBD1 (6 bases). V was cut by 4 bases and J by 0 bases, with 14 bases left in between. The CDR3 consists of 16 residues. Germline V gene data show CDR1 as SGHKS and CDR2 as YYEKEE (reference sequence). CDR3 amino acids: CASSRGAESSGNTIYF. The CDR3 region has the DNA TGTGCCAGCAGCCGGGGGGCGGAGAGCTCTGGAAACACCATATATTTT.

The V gene is TRBV6-5, the J gene TRBJ1-5; possibly TRBD1 for D (6 bases). This CDR3 is built from 15 residues. V was clipped by 5 bases and J by 7 bases, with 18 bases between them. The germline V gene has CDR1 MNHEY and CDR2 SVGAGI. CDR3 coding DNA: TGTGCCAGCAGTCGGACAGATGGTGCGAACCAGCCCCAGCATTTT. Amino acids: CASSRTDGANQPQHF.